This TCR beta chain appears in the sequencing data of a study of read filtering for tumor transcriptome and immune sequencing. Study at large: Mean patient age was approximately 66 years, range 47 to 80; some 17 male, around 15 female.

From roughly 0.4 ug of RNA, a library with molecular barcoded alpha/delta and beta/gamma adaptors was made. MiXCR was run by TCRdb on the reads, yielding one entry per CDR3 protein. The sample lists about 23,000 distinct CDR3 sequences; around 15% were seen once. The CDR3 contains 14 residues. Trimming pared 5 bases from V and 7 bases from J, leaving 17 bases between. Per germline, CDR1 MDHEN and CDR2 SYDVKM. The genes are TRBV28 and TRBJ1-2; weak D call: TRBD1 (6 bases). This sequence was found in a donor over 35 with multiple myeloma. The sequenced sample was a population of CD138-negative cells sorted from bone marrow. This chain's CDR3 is CASSPTGGSRGYTF. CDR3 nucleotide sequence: TGTGCCAGCAGTCCGACAGGCGGATCTCGTGGCTACACCTTC.